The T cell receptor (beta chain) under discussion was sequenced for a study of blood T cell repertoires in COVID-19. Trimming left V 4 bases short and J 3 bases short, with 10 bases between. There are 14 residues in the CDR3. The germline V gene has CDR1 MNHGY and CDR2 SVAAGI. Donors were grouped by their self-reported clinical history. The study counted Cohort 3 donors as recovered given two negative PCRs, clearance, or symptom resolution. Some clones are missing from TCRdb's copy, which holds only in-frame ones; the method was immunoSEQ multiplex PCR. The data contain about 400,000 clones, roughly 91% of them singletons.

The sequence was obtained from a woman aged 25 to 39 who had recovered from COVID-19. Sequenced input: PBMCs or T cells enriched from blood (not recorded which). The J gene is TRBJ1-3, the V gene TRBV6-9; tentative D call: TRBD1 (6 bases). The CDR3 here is CASSLNRDGNTIYF. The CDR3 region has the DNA TGTGCCAGCAGTTTAAACAGGGATGGAAACACCATATATTTT.